This TCR beta chain stems from a study of blood T cell repertoires in COVID-19. Study details: From the United States, Italy and Spain came samples of acute and convalescent COVID-19.

Original analysis: For nucleated cells, counts were estimated from reference gene primer amplification. Sequencing was performed with immunoSEQ multiplex PCR; in TCRdb, only in-frame clones are kept and a portion is missing. The V and J calls and clone size come from that table; D and trimming were worked out from the DNA. Of around 170,000 clones listed, around 67% are singletons. This CDR3 region has 13 residues. Germline loops: CDR1 SGHTA, CDR2 FQGTGA. With 5 bases removed from V and 4 bases from J, the gap between germline ends came to 10 bases. The chain links TRBV7-3 to TRBJ2-3; D is possibly TRBD1 (5 bases). The TCR originated in a woman over 75 with acute or convalescent COVID-19. Sequenced input: peripheral blood. CDR3 residues: CASSPGSADTQYF. CDR3 DNA: TGTGCCAGCAGCCCAGGGTCGGCAGATACGCAGTATTTT.